One and the same sample provided the 22 T cell receptor beta chains below, sequenced in a study of blood T cells in healthy people across ages. Using a J-beta primer mix together with a sample-barcoded 5' primer, a second PCR was run for roughly 7 to 11 cycles. MiXCR, applied by TCRdb to the 5' RACE reads, yields one record per CDR3 protein. The data contain approximately 1.5 million distinct CDR3 sequences, about 42% of them singletons. The sequenced sample consisted of blood. Receptor source: a woman aged 18-30 years in good health.

This clonotype was recorded a few times. J is TRBJ1-5 and V is TRBV4-3; D uncertain. This CDR3 has 13 amino acids. Germline assignment: CDR1 LGHNA and CDR2 YSLEER. V was clipped by 2 bases and J by 6 bases, with 8 bases between them. Here the CDR3 reads CASSQIKGQPQHF. CDR3 nucleotide sequence: TGCGCCAGCAGCCAAATCAAGGGTCAGCCCCAGCATTTT.

This clonotype has more than one count but fewer than ten. The CDR3 here is CASRAGGYSPLHF. The CDR3 DNA follows: TGTGCCAGCAGGGCCGGCGGTTATTCACCCCTCCACTTT. The rearrangement links TRBV12-3 or TRBV12-4 to TRBJ1-6, with unresolved D. The CDR3 sequence is 13 residues long. V was shortened by 6 bases and J by 8 bases, with 11 bases between the two germline ends.

Turning to this clonotype: The junction does not match germline at one end; this may be a read error. The chain recombines TRBV5-1 with TRBJ2-1; 9 nucleotides agree with TRBD2. Gene TRBJ2-7 matches the end of the DNA better, so the J call may be wrong. In germline, CDR1 is SGHRS, CDR2 YFSETQ. The CDR3 has 16 residues. The CDR3 loop reads CASNLGLAGRYNEQYF. The CDR3 DNA follows: TGCGCCAGCAACTTGGGGCTAGCGGGGAGGTACAATGAGCAGTACTTC.

This chain connects TRBV6-2 or TRBV6-3 to TRBJ2-7, with a possible D match to TRBD2 (5 bases). The V gene lost 6 bases and the J gene lost 2 bases, with 17 bases spanning the gap. This CDR3 is built from 15 residues. Looked up from germline, CDR1 is MNHEY and CDR2 is SVGEGT. The CDR3: CASSLRGLATYEQYF. The CDR3 coding sequence is TGTGCCAGCAGCCTACGGGGTCTCGCTACCTACGAGCAGTACTTC.

The chain is built from TRBV6-6 and TRBJ1-1; D possibly corresponds to TRBD1 (5 bases). From germline, CDR1 is MNHNY and CDR2 SVGAGI (reference sequence). CDR3 length equals 13 residues. With 4 bases removed from V and 4 bases from J, the gap between germline ends came to 10 bases. The CDR3 loop reads CASSFEGFTEAFF. CDR3 sequence (DNA): TGTGCCAGCAGTTTTGAGGGGTTCACTGAAGCTTTCTTT.

The genes are TRBV27 and TRBJ2-1, with TRBD1 matching 7 bases. The CDR3 length is 13 residues. Germline values: CDR1 MNHEY, CDR2 SMNVEV (reference sequence). Trimming took 5 bases from V and 5 from J; bases not matched to a gene: 3. CDR3 amino acids: CASSGTENNEQFF. As DNA, the CDR3 is TGTGCCAGCAGTGGGACAGAGAACAATGAGCAGTTCTTC.

This clonotype turned up a few times. This sequence joins TRBV6-6 and TRBJ1-2; D uncertain. V lost 2 bases to trimming and J lost 7 bases, with 11 bases between them. Germline loops: CDR1 MNHNY, CDR2 SVGAGI (reference sequence). This CDR3 region has 13 residues. The CDR3 protein is CASSYGEARGYTF. In nucleotides, the CDR3 is TGTGCCAGCAGTTACGGGGAGGCCCGTGGCTACACCTTC.

The chain links TRBV5-5 to TRBJ1-1; D call uncertain. Trimming stripped 4 bases from V and 10 bases from J, with 17 bases between. The germline V gene encodes CDR1 SGHKS and CDR2 YYEKEE (reference sequence). There are 13 residues in the CDR3. CDR3 protein: CASSPVMGTGAFF. Written as DNA, the CDR3 is TGTGCCAGCAGCCCTGTGATGGGTACCGGAGCTTTCTTT.

This clonotype was observed a handful of times. V and J are TRBV5-6 and TRBJ2-3; TRBD2 might be the D (5 bases). Between the trimmed V and J ends, which lost 1 base and 1 base, there was a span of 10 bases. CDR1 SGHDT and CDR2 YYEEEE come from the germline V gene. This CDR3 is built from 15 residues. Written as DNA, the CDR3 is TGTGCCAGCAGCTTGATTCAGCGGCGCACAGATACGCAGTATTTT. Encoded protein: CASSLIQRRTDTQYF.

Remarks on this clonotype: Germline is not matched at one junction end, which may reflect a read error. This chain links TRBV7-9 with TRBJ2-1; D unresolved. The last part of the DNA fits TRBJ2-7 better; the J call may be wrong. CDR3 length: 13 amino acids. Per germline, CDR1 SEHNR and CDR2 FQNEAQ (reference sequence). CDR3 DNA: TGTGCCGGCAGCTTAAGTTTGGGATCCGAGCAGTACTTC. Protein product: CAGSLSLGSEQYF.

This clonotype was found a few times. This chain links TRBV6-2 or TRBV6-3 with TRBJ1-4; 9 nucleotides agree with TRBD1. The CDR3 covers 13 residues. Germline V CDR1 and CDR2: MNHEY, SVGEGT. V lost 7 bases and J lost 8; bases outside the gene matches: 5. This chain's CDR3 is CASKQGAGEKLFF. The CDR3 DNA sequence: TGTGCCAGCAAACAGGGGGCCGGGGAAAAACTGTTTTTT.

V and J are TRBV6-2 or TRBV6-3 and TRBJ1-1; TRBD1 agrees at 7 bases. Germline trimming cut 4 bases from V and 1 base from J; bases unmatched to any gene: 9. The CDR3 extends over 16 amino acids. CDR1 and CDR2 (germline): MNHEY, SVGEGT. The CDR3 is CASSSTRRGRNTEAFF. CDR3 nucleotide sequence: TGTGCCAGCAGTTCGACCCGCAGGGGGAGGAACACTGAAGCTTTCTTT.

The chain links TRBV7-9 to TRBJ2-3; TRBD2 matches at 9 bases. Per the germline V gene, CDR1 is SEHNR and CDR2 is FQNEAQ (reference sequence). With V trimmed by 5 bases and J by 0 bases, 6 bases remained unmatched. This CDR3 has 16 amino acids. CDR3 loop: CASSLGLAYSTDTQYF. The CDR3 DNA sequence: TGTGCCAGCAGCCTAGGACTAGCGTATAGCACAGATACGCAGTATTTT.

In this sample, this clonotype turned up a few times. The chain employs TRBV7-9 and TRBJ1-3; D is uncertain. The CDR3 runs 14 residues. Germline V gene data show CDR1 as SEHNR and CDR2 as FQNEAQ (reference sequence). Trimming left V 5 bases short and J 2 bases short, with 10 bases between. CDR3 residues: CASSHVGAGNTIYF. The CDR3 DNA is TGTGCCAGCAGCCACGTGGGAGCTGGAAACACCATATATTTT.

A few counts support this clonotype. The V and J genes are TRBV5-1 and TRBJ2-3, with D maybe TRBD2 (5 bases). With 6 bases removed from V and 4 bases from J, the gap between germline ends came to 12 bases. CDR1 is SGHRS, CDR2 YFSETQ, per germline. This CDR3 is 13 amino acids long. CDR3 bases: TGCGCCAGCAAGTGGGAGAGCCCAGATACGCAGTATTTT. This sequence encodes CASKWESPDTQYF.

The chain carries TRBV20-1 and TRBJ2-3; D not resolved. V was clipped by 6 bases and J by 1 base, with 17 bases between them. CDR1 and CDR2 (germline): DFQATT, SNEGSKA (reference sequence). CDR3 length: 15 amino acids. CDR3 sequence (DNA): TGCAGTGCCCTTAACCCTGCGGTCGGCACAGATACGCAGTATTTT. Its protein product is CSALNPAVGTDTQYF.

Only a few counts were recorded for this clonotype. This chain joins TRBV20-1 and TRBJ2-3; the D is unclear. Germline CDR1 is DFQATT and CDR2 is SNEGSKA (reference sequence). V gave up 6 bases and J gave up 5 bases, with 12 bases separating them. CDR3 length: 12 amino acids. CDR3 amino acids: CSAKTWGDTQYF. CDR3 sequence (DNA): TGCAGTGCGAAAACTTGGGGAGATACGCAGTATTTT.

Only a few counts were recorded for this clonotype. The rearrangement uses TRBV13 and TRBJ2-1; 11 nucleotides line up with TRBD2. Germline values: CDR1 PRHDT, CDR2 FYEKMQ (reference sequence). This CDR3 has 17 residues. The trim removed 5 bases at V and 7 bases at J, leaving 13 bases unmatched. Written as DNA, the CDR3 is TGTGCCAGCAGCATGGGACTAGCGGTCCTACGGAGGAATGAGCAGTTCTTC. The encoded protein is CASSMGLAVLRRNEQFF.

This chain connects TRBV20-1 to TRBJ1-1, with 7 bases matching TRBD1. From germline, CDR1 is DFQATT and CDR2 SNEGSKA (reference sequence). CDR3 length equals 12 residues. V gave up 6 bases and J gave up 7 bases; unmatched junction bases: 8. In DNA, the CDR3 is TGCAGTGCCAGCCCAGGACAGGATGAAGCTTTCTTT. This gives the protein CSASPGQDEAFF.

This clonotype has just a few counts. The chain combines TRBV6-2 or TRBV6-3 with TRBJ2-7; 10 bases map to TRBD1. This CDR3 is 16 amino acids long. Germline V CDR1 and CDR2: MNHEY, SVGEGT. V lost 0 bases and J lost 2; bases outside the gene matches: 4. The CDR3 DNA follows: TGTGCCAGCAGTTACTCGGACAGGGGGTTCGCCTACGAGCAGTACTTC. It specifies CASSYSDRGFAYEQYF.

The sample holds a few counts of this clonotype. The chain couples TRBV4-2 to TRBJ1-1, with D perhaps TRBD1 (5 bases). In germline, CDR1 is LGHNA, CDR2 YNFKEQ. The CDR3 extends over 18 amino acids. Trimming left V 4 bases short and J 0 bases short, with 21 bases between. CDR3 in DNA: TGTGCCAGCAGCCGAAGATACAGGTCCCCTCTAATGAACACTGAAGCTTTCTTT. It codes for CASSRRYRSPLMNTEAFF.

The J gene is TRBJ2-5, the V gene TRBV9; D is tentatively TRBD1 or TRBD2 (5 bases each). The J call is uncertain, as TRBJ2-7 better fits the DNA end. The V gene's germline CDR1 is SGDLS and CDR2 YYNGEE. This CDR3 has 15 amino acids. CDR3 sequence reads: CASSVDGTPGYEQYF. The DNA of the CDR3 is TGTGCCAGCAGCGTAGATGGGACGCCAGGTTACGAGCAGTACTTC.